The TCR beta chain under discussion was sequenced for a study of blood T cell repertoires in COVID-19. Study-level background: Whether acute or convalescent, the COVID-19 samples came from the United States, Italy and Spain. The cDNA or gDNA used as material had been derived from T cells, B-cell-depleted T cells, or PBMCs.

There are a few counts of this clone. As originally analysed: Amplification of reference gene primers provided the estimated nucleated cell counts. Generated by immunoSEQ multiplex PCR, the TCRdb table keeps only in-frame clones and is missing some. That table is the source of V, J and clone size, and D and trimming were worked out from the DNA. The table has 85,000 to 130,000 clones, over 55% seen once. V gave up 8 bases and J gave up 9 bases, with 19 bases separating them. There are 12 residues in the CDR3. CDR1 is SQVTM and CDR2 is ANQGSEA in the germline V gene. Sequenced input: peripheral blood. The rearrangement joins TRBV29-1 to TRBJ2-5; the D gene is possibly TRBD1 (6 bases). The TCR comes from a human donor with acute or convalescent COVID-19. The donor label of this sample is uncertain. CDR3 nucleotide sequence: TGCAGCCAGAAGAATCAGGGGATGGCCCAGTACTTC. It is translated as CSQKNQGMAQYF.